This is a list of T cell receptor beta chains from one sample in a study of control samples from healthy donors and cancer patients. Repertoires were generated with immunoSEQ multiplex PCR, while TCRdb's copy carries only in-frame clones and drops some. The table lists some 130,000 clones, over 75% of them singletons. Sequencing used blood. These receptors were taken from a middle-aged man in good health. The CDR3 runs from the conserved cysteine through the conserved F or W. D genes are given only for firm matches. Expanded clones are given a class, and other clones once, few, many or no size at all.

TRBD1 TRBJ1-4 . TRBV6-5 TGTGCCAGCAGCTTCGGGACAGCCTCTGGAAAACTGTTTTTT CASSFGTASGKLFF
TRBD2 TRBJ2-1 . TRBV7-2 TGTGCCAGCAGCGCGGGGGGGGCCTCCTACAATGAGCAGTTCTTC CASSAGGASYNEQFF
TRBD1 TRBJ2-7 . TRBV6-6 TGTGCCAGCAGTTGGGACAGGGAGGTCAACGAGCAGTACTTC CASSWDREVNEQYF
. TRBJ2-7 . TRBV10-2 TGCGCCAGCAGTGAGTTGTCAGACCAGTACTTC CASSELSDQYF
. TRBJ1-1 . TRBV12-3/TRBV12-4 TGTGCCAGCAGTTTGGGCAAGGCCACTGAAGCTTTCTTT CASSLGKATEAFF
. TRBJ2-5 . TRBV28 TGTGCCAGCACCCGGGGGCCTGGGGAGACCCAGTACTTC CASTRGPGETQYF
TRBD1 TRBJ1-5 . TRBV7-7 TGTGCTAGCAGCTTAGTATGCCCGGACAGGGACCTTTATAGCAATCAGCCCCAGCATTTT CASSLVCPDRDLYSNQPQHF
. TRBJ2-7 few TRBV27 TGTGCCAGCAGAGCTTGGGGGACCTACGAGCAGTACTTC CASRAWGTYEQYF
. TRBJ2-6 . TRBV13 TGTGCCAGCAGCGCAGGGGCTGGGGCCAACGTCCTGACTTTC CASSAGAGANVLTF
TRBD2 TRBJ2-2 once TRBV5-6 TGTGCCAGCAGCTTGGTAGCGGGGGGCACCGGGGAGCTGTTTTTT CASSLVAGGTGELFF
. TRBJ1-1 . TRBV27 TGTGCCAGCAGTTGGTACAGGAACACTGAAGCTTTCTTT CASSWYRNTEAFF
. TRBJ2-3 . TRBV6-5 TGTGCCACGCAGACAGTCGACAGCGCAGATACGCAGTATTTT CATQTVDSADTQYF
. TRBJ1-5 . TRBV9 TGTGCCAGCAGCGTAGAAGGGTTGGGGGGCAATCAGCCCCAGCATTTT CASSVEGLGGNQPQHF
TRBD1 TRBJ1-5 . TRBV6-1 TGTGCCAGCAGTGAAGGACAGGGGGGCAATCAGCCCCAGCATTTT CASSEGQGGNQPQHF
. TRBJ1-3 . TRBV5-1 TGCGCCAGCAGCTTGGACGGGTGGGGAAACACCATATATTTT CASSLDGWGNTIYF
TRBD2 TRBJ2-7 . TRBV30 TGTGCCTGGACCCGCGGGGGGGGGAAGCAGTACTTC CAWTRGGGKQYF
TRBD1 TRBJ2-5 . TRBV5-4 TGTGCCAGCAGCGGGGGACAGAACGCGGAGACCCAGTACTTC CASSGGQNAETQYF
. TRBJ1-4 . TRBV27 TGTGCCAGCAGTTTATCGACTGTGGGACGCGGTTGGGAAAAACTGTTTTTT CASSLSTVGRGWEKLFF
. TRBJ1-5 . TRBV28 TGTGCCAGCAGTCCACCCCACAGGGATCAGCCCCAGCATTTT CASSPPHRDQPQHF
. TRBJ2-3 . TRBV5-8 TGTGCCAGCAGCTTAGCGGGCCGCAGGGGGGATACGCAGTATTTT CASSLAGRRGDTQYF
TRBD1 TRBJ1-6 . TRBV5-4 TGTGCCAGCAGCATCCAGGGGACAGGGGGAAGGGCCCTCCACTTT CASSIQGTGGRALHF
TRBD2 TRBJ2-3 . TRBV18 TGTGCCAGCTCATCAGCGGGGGGGGGCGATACGCAGTATTTT CASSSAGGGDTQYF
TRBD2 TRBJ2-2 . TRBV28 TGTGCCAGCAGTAGCGGGGGGACGAACACCGGGGAGCTGTTTTTT CASSSGGTNTGELFF
TRBD1 TRBJ1-6 . TRBV27 TGTGCCAGCAGCCAGGACAGGGGGCCTTCACCCCTCCACTTT CASSQDRGPSPLHF
TRBD1 TRBJ1-1 . TRBV18 TGTGCCAGCTCGCCCGGACAGGGGAACACTGAAGCTTTCTTT CASSPGQGNTEAFF
TRBD1 TRBJ1-5 . TRBV6-6 TGTGCCAGCAGTTCTTTCGGGACAGAAAACAATCAGCCCCAGCATTTT CASSSFGTENNQPQHF
TRBD1 TRBJ1-2 few TRBV5-1 TGCGCCAGCGGGTCCGAGACAGGGCAGTATGGCTACACCTTC CASGSETGQYGYTF
TRBD1 TRBJ1-5 . TRBV9 TGTGCCAGCAGCGTAGGACAGGGGAGCAATCAGCCCCAGCATTTT CASSVGQGSNQPQHF
TRBD1 TRBJ1-2 . TRBV5-1 TGCGCCAGCAGCGGGGGGACAGTCGCTAACTATGGCTACACCTTC CASSGGTVANYGYTF
TRBD2 TRBJ2-3 once TRBV5-1 TGCGCCAGCAGCCCGCAAGCGGGGGGGACCACAGATACGCAGTATTTT CASSPQAGGTTDTQYF
. TRBJ1-4 once TRBV9 TGTGCCAGCAGCGTAGGTTCAAACCCCACTGGGGGTGAAAAACTGTTTTTT CASSVGSNPTGGEKLFF
. TRBJ2-1 . TRBV6-5 TGTGCCAGCAGCAAACAAAATCTCAATGAGCAGTTCTTC CASSKQNLNEQFF
TRBD1 TRBJ1-6 . TRBV11-2 TGTGCCAGCAGCTTAGGAGGGACAGGGAGTACTGCACCCCTCCACTTT CASSLGGTGSTAPLHF
TRBD1 TRBJ1-2 once TRBV27 TGTGCCAGCAGGGGACAGGGATCGGGCGGCTACACCTTC CASRGQGSGGYTF
. TRBJ1-5 few TRBV27 TGTGCCAGCAGTCCCGGACAGTTCCAGCCCCAGCATTTT CASSPGQFQPQHF
. TRBJ2-7 once TRBV11-2 TGTGCCAGCAGCCGAGAAGGGACCCACTCCTACGAGCAGTACTTC CASSREGTHSYEQYF
. TRBJ1-2 . TRBV10-2 TGCGCCAGCATTGATCAGGGAACCTATGGCTACACCTTC CASIDQGTYGYTF
. TRBJ2-1 . TRBV12-2 TGTGCAAGTCGCCCTATCCCCCGGTACCGGACGAATGAGCAGTTCTTC CASRPIPRYRTNEQFF
. TRBJ1-1 . TRBV25-1 TGTGCCAGCAGTGAATCGACGTTCGGGACAAGGAACACTGAAGCTTTCTTT CASSESTFGTRNTEAFF
TRBD1 TRBJ2-7 . TRBV7-8 TGTGCCAGCAGCTTGACAGGGTTCTACGAGCAGTACTTC CASSLTGFYEQYF
. TRBJ1-5 . TRBV27 TGTGCCAGCAGTTTCTCTGGTCAGCCCCAGCATTTT CASSFSGQPQHF